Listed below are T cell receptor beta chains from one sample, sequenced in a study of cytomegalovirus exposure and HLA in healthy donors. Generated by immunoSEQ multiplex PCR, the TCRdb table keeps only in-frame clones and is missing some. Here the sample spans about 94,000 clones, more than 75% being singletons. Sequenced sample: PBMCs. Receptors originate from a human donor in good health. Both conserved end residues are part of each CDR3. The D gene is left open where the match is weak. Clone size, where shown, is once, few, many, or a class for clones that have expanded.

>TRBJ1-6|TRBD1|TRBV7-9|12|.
TGTGCCAGCAGCCGGGACAGCCTTCTCCTCCACTTT
CASSRDSLLLHF
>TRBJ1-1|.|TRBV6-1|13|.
TGTGCCAGCAGTCAGACGGGGAACACTGAAGCTTTCTTT
CASSQTGNTEAFF
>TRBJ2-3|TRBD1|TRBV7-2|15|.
TGTGCCAGCAGCACCCGGACAGGGGGGTCAGATACGCAGTATTTT
CASSTRTGGSDTQYF
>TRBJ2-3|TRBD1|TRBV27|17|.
TGTGCCAGCAGTTTATGGCGGACAGGGGAAGGATCAGATACGCAGTATTTT
CASSLWRTGEGSDTQYF
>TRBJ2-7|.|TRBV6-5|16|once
TGTGCCAGCAGTTACGGCGGAATGGAGGGAACCTACGAGCAGTACTTC
CASSYGGMEGTYEQYF
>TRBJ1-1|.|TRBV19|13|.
TGTGCCAGAATGACACCACTTGACACTGAAGCTTTCTTT
CARMTPLDTEAFF
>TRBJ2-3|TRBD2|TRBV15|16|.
TGTGCCACCAGCAGAGAAAGGGAGGGTGGCACAGATACGCAGTATTTT
CATSREREGGTDTQYF
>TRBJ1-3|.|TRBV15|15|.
TGTGCCACCAGCAGAGTCACAGGACGAGGAAACACCATATATTTT
CATSRVTGRGNTIYF
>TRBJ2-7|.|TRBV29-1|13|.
TGCAGCGTTGAAGGCGTACTAGGCTACGAGCAGTACTTC
CSVEGVLGYEQYF
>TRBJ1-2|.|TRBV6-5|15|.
TGTGCCAGCAGGGAGGACGGAAGAAAGAACTATGGCTACACCTTC
CASREDGRKNYGYTF
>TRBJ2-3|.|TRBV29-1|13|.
TGCAGCGTTGGAATTGGCCACAGAGATACGCAGTATTTT
CSVGIGHRDTQYF
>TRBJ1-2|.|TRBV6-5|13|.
TGTGCCAGCAGTTATGGGGCAGACTATGGCTACACCTTC
CASSYGADYGYTF
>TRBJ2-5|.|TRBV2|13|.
TGTGCCAGCATTCCAGGCTCCTCAGAGACCCAGTACTTC
CASIPGSSETQYF
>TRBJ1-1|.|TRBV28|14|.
TGTGCCAGCAGTTCCGCCGGGACATACACTGAAGCTTTCTTT
CASSSAGTYTEAFF
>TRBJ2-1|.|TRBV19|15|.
TGTGCCAGTAGTACGATCAGCGGACTGAACAATGAGCAGTTCTTC
CASSTISGLNNEQFF
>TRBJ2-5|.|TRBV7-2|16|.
TGTGCCAGCAGCTTATGGCAGGGGTGGGGGCAAGAGACCCAGTACTTC
CASSLWQGWGQETQYF
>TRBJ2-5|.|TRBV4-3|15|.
TGCGCCAGCAGCCAAGGAGCCAGGGATCAAGAGACCCAGTACTTC
CASSQGARDQETQYF
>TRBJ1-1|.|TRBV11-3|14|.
TGTGCCAGCAGCTTAGACAGAATGAACACTGAAGCTTTCTTT
CASSLDRMNTEAFF
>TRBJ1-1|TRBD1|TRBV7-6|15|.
TGTGCCAGCAGCTTAGCCCGGGACAGGGGATTTAAAGCTTTCTTT
CASSLARDRGFKAFF
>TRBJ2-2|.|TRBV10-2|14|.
TGCGCCAGCACGGCGGTCGCGAACACCGGGGAGCTGTTTTTT
CASTAVANTGELFF
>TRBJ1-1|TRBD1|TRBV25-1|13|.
TGTGCCAGCAGTGGACAGGGAAACACTGAAGCTTTCTTT
CASSGQGNTEAFF
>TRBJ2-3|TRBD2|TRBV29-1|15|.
TGCAGCGTGAAAACCGGGACTACGGGAACAGATACGCAGTATTTT
CSVKTGTTGTDTQYF
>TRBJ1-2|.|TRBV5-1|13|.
TGCGCCAGCAGCTTGGCGGATAACTATGGCTATACCTTC
CASSLADNYGYTF
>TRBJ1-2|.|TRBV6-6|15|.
TGTGCCAGCAGTTACGTGGTGGGGGCCTGGGGCGGCTACACCTTC
CASSYVVGAWGGYTF
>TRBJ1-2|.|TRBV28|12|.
TGTGCCAGCAGTCTCCTCGGGGGGGGCTACACCTTC
CASSLLGGGYTF
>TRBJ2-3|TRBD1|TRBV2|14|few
TGTGCCAGCAGTGAAAGACAGGGAGCAGATACGCAGTATTTT
CASSERQGADTQYF
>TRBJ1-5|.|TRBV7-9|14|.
TGTGCCAGCAGCTTAGGGCAGGGGAATCAGCCCCAGCATTTT
CASSLGQGNQPQHF
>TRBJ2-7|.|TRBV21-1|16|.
TGTGCCAGCAGGGGAGGGGGAGCGGGGGGGCCGGGCGAGCAGTACTTC
CASRGGGAGGPGEQYF
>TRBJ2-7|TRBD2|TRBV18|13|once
TGTGCCAGCTCACCACGGGGGGGCTACGAGCAGTACTTC
CASSPRGGYEQYF
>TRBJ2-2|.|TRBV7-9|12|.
TGTGCCAGCGGGCGAAACACCGGGGAGCTGTTTTTT
CASGRNTGELFF